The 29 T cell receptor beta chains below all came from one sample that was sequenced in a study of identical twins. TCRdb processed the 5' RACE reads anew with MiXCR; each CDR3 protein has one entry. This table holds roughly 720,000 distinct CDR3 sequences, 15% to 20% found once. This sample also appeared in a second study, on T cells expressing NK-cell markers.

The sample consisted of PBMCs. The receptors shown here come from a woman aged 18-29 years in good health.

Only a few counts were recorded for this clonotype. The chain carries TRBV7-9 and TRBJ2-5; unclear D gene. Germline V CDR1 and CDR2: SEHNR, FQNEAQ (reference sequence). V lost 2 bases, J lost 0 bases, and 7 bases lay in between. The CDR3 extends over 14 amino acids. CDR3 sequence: CASSLSTDQETQYF. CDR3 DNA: TGTGCCAGCAGCTTAAGCACAGACCAAGAGACCCAGTACTTC.

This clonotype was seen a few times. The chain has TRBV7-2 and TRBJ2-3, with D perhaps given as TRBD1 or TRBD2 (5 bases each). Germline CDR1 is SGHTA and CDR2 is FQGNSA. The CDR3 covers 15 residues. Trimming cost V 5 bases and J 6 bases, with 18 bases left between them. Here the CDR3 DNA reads TGTGCCAGCAGCGTGGGACCGATGTCCGGGGATACGCAGTATTTT. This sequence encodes CASSVGPMSGDTQYF.

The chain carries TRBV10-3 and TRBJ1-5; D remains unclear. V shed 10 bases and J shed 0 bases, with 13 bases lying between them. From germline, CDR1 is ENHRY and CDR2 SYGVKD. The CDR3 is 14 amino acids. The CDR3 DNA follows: TGTGCCAGCTCAGGCGACCTTAGCAATCAGCCCCAGCATTTT. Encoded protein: CASSGDLSNQPQHF.

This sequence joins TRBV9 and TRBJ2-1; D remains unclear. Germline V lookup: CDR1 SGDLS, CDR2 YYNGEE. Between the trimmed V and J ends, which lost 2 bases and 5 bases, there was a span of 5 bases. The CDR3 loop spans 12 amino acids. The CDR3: CASSVQDNEQFF. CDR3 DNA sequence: TGTGCCAGCAGCGTCCAGGACAATGAGCAGTTCTTC.

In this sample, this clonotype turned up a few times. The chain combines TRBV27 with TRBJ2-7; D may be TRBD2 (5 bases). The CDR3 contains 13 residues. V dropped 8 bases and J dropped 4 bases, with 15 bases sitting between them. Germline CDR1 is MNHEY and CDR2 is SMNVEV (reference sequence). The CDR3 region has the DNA TGTGCCAGCTCCGGGGTGATCGGGTACGAGCAGTACTTC. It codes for CASSGVIGYEQYF.

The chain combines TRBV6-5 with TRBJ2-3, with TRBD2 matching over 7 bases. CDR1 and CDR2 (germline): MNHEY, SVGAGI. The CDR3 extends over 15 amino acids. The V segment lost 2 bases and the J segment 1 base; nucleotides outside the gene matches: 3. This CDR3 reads CASSYTAGRTDTQYF. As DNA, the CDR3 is TGTGCCAGCAGTTACACAGCGGGACGCACAGATACGCAGTATTTT.

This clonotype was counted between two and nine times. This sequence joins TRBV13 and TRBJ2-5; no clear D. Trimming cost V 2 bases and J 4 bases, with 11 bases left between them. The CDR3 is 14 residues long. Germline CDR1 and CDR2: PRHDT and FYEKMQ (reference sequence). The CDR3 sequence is CASSLIRVGETQYF. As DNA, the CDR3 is TGTGCCAGCAGCTTAATTAGAGTTGGAGAGACCCAGTACTTC.

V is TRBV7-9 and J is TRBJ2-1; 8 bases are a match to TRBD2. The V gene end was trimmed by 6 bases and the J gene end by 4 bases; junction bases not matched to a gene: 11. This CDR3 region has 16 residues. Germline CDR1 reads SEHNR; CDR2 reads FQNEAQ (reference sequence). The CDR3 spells CASSIAASGPYNEQFF. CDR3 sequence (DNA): TGTGCCAGCAGTATCGCAGCTAGCGGGCCGTACAATGAGCAGTTCTTC.

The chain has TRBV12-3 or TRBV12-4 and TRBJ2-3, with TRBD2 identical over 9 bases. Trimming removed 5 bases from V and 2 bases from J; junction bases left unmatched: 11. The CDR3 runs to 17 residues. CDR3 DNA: TGTGCCAGCAGTCCACCCCCGGGACTAGCCCACACAGATACGCAGTATTTT. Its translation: CASSPPPGLAHTDTQYF.

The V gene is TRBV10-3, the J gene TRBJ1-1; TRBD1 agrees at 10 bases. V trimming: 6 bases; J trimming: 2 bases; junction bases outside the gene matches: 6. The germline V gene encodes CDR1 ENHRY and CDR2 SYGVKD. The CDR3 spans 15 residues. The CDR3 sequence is CAISADRGTNTEAFF. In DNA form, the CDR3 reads TGTGCCATCAGCGCGGACAGGGGGACAAACACTGAAGCTTTCTTT.

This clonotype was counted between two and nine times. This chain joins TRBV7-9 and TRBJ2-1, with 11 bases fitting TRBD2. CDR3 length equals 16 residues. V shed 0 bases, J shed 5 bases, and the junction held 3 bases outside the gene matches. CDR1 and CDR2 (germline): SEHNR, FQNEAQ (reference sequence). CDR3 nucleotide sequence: TGTGCCAGCAGCTTAGCACTAGCGGGGGTCAACAATGAGCAGTTCTTC. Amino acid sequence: CASSLALAGVNNEQFF.

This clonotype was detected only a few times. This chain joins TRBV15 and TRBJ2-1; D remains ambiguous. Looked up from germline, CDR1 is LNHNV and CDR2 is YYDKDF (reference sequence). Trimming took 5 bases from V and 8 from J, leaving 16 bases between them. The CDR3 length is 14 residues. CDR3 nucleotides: TGTGCCACCAGCGGAACCCCCCCCATTGATGAGCAGTTCTTC. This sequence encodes CATSGTPPIDEQFF.

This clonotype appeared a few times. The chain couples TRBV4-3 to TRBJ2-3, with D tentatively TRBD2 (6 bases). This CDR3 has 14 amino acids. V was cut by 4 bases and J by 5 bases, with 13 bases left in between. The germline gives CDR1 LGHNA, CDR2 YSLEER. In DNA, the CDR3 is TGCGCCAGCAGCCGGGGGGAGGATAAAGATACGCAGTATTTT. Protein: CASSRGEDKDTQYF.

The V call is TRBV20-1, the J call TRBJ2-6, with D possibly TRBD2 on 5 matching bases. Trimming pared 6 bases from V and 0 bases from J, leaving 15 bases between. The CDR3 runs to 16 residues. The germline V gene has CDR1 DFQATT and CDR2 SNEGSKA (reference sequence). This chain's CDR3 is CSAASTRDSGANVLTF. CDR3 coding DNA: TGCAGTGCCGCATCCACTCGGGACTCTGGGGCCAACGTCCTGACTTTC.

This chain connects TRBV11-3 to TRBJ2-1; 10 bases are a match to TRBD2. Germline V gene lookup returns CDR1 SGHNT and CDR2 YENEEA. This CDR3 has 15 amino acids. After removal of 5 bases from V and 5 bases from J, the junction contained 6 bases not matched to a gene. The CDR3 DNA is TGTGCCAGCAGCGCTGGGACTAGCGCTAACAATGAGCAGTTCTTC. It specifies CASSAGTSANNEQFF.

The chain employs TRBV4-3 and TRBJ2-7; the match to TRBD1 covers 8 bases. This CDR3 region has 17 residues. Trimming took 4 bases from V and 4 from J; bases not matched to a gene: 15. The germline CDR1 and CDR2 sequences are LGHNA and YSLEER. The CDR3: CASSRPPGDRTVYEQYF. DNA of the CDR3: TGCGCCAGCAGCCGCCCCCCGGGGGACAGGACCGTATACGAGCAGTACTTC.

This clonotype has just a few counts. The chain's CDR3 is CASSLAAGGNTGELFF. As DNA, the CDR3 is TGTGCCAGCAGCTTGGCTGCAGGGGGGAACACCGGGGAGCTGTTTTTT. The V call is TRBV5-5, the J call TRBJ2-2, with 7 bases identical to TRBD1. V shed 0 bases, J shed 1 base, and the junction held 3 bases outside the gene matches. The CDR3 spans 16 residues. Looked up from germline, CDR1 is SGHKS and CDR2 is YYEKEE (reference sequence).

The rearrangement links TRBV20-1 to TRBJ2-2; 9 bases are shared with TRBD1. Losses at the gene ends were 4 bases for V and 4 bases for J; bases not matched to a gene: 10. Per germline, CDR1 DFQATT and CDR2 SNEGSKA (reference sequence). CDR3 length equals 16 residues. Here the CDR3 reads CSAKSKQGAGTGELFF. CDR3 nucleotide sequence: TGCAGTGCTAAAAGTAAACAGGGGGCAGGCACCGGGGAGCTGTTTTTT.

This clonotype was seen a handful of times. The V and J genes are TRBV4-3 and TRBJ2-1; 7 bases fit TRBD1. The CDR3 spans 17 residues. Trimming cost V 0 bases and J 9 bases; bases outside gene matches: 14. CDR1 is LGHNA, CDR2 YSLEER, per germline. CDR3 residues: CASSQDVGRRGLGEQFF. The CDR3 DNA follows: TGCGCCAGCAGCCAAGACGTGGGGCGAAGGGGGCTAGGTGAGCAGTTCTTC.

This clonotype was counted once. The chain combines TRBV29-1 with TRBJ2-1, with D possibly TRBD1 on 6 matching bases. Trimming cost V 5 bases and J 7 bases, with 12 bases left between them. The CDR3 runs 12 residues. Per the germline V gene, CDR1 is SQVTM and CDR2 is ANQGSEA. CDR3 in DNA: TGCAGCGTTCGAATACAGGGTAATGAGCAGTTCTTC. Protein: CSVRIQGNEQFF.

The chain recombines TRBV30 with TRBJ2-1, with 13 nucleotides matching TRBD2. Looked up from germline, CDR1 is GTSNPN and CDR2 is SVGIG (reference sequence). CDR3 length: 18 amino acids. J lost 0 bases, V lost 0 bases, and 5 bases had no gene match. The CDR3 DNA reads TGTGCCTGGAGTGTAACTAGCGGGAGGGATAGCTCCTACAATGAGCAGTTCTTC. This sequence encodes CAWSVTSGRDSSYNEQFF.

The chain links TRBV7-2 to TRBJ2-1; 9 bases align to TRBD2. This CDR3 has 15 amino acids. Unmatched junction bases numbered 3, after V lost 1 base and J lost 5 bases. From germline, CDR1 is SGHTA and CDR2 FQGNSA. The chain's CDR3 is CASSLGLAVHNEQFF. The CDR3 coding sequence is TGTGCCAGCAGCTTAGGACTAGCGGTGCACAATGAGCAGTTCTTC.

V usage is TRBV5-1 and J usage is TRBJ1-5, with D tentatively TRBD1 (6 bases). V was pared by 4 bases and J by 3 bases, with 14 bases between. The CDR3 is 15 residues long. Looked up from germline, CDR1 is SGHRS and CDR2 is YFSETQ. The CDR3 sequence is CASSPSGTNNQPQHF. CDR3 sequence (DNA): TGCGCCAGCAGCCCGTCCGGGACAAACAATCAGCCCCAGCATTTT. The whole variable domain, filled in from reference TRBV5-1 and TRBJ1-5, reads KAGVTQTPRYLIKTRGQQVTLSCSPISGHRSVSWYQQTPGQGLQFLFEYFSETQRNKGNFPGRFSGRQFSNSRSEMNVSTLELGDSALYLCASSPSGTNNQPQHFGDGTRLSIL.

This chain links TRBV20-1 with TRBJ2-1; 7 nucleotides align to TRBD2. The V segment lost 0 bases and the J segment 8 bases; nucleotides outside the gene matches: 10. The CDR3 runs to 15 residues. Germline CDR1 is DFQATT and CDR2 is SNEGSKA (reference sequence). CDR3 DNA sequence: TGCAGTGCTAGAGATCCGCGCGGGAGTGGCGATGAGCAGTTCTTC. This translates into CSARDPRGSGDEQFF.

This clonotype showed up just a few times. CDR3: CASSFSVGNEQFF. CDR3 DNA sequence: TGTGCCAGCAGTTTTAGTGTCGGCAATGAGCAGTTCTTC. The rearrangement joins TRBV12-3 or TRBV12-4 to TRBJ2-1; D remains unclear. Trimming left V 3 bases short and J 6 bases short, with 9 bases between. This CDR3 is built from 13 residues.

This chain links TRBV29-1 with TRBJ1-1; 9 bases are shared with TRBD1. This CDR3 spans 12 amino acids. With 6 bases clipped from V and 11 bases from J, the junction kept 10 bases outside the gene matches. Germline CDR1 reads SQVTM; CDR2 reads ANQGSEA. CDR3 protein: CSVFRDRERAFF. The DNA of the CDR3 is TGCAGCGTGTTCCGGGACAGGGAACGTGCTTTCTTT.

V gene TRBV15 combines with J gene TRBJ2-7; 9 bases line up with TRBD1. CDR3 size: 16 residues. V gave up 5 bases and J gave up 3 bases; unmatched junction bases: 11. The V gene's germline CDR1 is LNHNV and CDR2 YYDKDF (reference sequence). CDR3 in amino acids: CATSPRVTGGFYEQYF. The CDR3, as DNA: TGTGCCACCAGCCCCAGGGTAACAGGGGGCTTCTACGAGCAGTACTTC.

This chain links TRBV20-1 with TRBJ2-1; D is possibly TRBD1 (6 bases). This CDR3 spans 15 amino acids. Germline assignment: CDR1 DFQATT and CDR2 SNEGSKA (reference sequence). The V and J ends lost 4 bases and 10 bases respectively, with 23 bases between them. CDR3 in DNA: TGCAGTGCTAAATTCGGTCATAGCTTGGGGGCAGAGCAGTTCTTC. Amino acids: CSAKFGHSLGAEQFF.

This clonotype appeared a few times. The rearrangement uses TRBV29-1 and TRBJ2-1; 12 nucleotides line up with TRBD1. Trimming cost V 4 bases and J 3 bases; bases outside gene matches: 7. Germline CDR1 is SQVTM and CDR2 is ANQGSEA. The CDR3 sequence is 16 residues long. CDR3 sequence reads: CSVGGTGGVGYNEQFF. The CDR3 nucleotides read TGCAGCGTTGGAGGGACAGGGGGCGTTGGCTACAATGAGCAGTTCTTC.